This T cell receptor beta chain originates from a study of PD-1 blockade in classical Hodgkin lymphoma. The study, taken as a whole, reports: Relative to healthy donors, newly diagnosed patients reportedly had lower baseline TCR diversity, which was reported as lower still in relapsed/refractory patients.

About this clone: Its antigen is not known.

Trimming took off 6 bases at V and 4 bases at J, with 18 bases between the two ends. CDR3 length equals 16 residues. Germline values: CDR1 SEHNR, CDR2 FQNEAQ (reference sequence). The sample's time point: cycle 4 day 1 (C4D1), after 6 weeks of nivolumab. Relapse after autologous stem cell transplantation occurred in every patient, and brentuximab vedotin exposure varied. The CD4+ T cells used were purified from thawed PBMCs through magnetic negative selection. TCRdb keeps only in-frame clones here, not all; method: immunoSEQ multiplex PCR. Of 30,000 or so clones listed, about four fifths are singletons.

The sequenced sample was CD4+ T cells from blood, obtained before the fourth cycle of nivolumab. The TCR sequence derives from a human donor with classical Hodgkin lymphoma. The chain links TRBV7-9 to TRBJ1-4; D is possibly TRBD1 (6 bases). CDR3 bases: TGTGCCAGCAGTTTAAACCTCGACAGGCGTAATGAAAAACTGTTTTTT. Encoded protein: CASSLNLDRRNEKLFF. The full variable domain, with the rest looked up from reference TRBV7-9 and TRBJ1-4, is DTGVSQNPRHKITKRGQNVTFRCDPISEHNRLYWYRQTLGQGPEFLTYFQNEAQLEKSRLLSDRFSAERPKGSFSTLEIQRTEQGDSAMYLCASSLNLDRRNEKLFFGSGTQLSVL.